A single sample is the source of the 29 T cell receptor beta chains below, sequenced in a study of CD8 T cells in Susac syndrome. The RNA input was roughly 0.45 to 1 ug, and it was reverse transcribed with random hexamers. MiXCR was run by TCRdb on the immunoSEQ multiplex PCR reads, yielding one entry per CDR3 protein. The profile shows 100,000 to 110,000 distinct CDR3 sequences, 95% of them singletons. The sample was CD8+ T cells from PBMCs. These receptors all stem from a human donor with Susac syndrome.

V usage is TRBV20-1 and J usage is TRBJ2-7, with a weak D call TRBD1 (6 bases). In germline, CDR1 is DFQATT, CDR2 SNEGSKA (reference sequence). The CDR3 sequence is 13 residues long. The V end was cut by 2 bases, the J end by 2 bases, with 10 bases between. CDR3 sequence: CSARPQGTYEQYF. Written as DNA, the CDR3 is TGCAGTGCTAGACCCCAGGGGACCTACGAGCAGTACTTC.

This clonotype was counted between two and nine times. This sequence joins TRBV18 and TRBJ2-7; D may be TRBD1 (7 bases). Trimming left V 6 bases short and J 6 bases short, with 12 bases between. This CDR3 has 12 amino acids. Per the germline V gene, CDR1 is KGHSH and CDR2 is LQKENI. The CDR3 reads CASSPGGGEQYF. The CDR3 coding sequence is TGTGCCAGCTCCCCAGGGGGAGGCGAGCAGTACTTC.

In DNA form, the CDR3 reads TGTGCCAGCAGCGCGGACAGGGGGAAAGGGCAGCCCCAGCATTTT. It yields the protein CASSADRGKGQPQHF. This chain connects TRBV5-4 to TRBJ1-5; 10 nucleotides align to TRBD1. The germline V gene encodes CDR1 SGHNT and CDR2 YYREEE (reference sequence). V dropped 4 bases and J dropped 7; count of bases not matched to a gene: 8. The CDR3 contains 15 residues. Drawing the rest from reference TRBV5-4 and TRBJ1-5, the complete variable domain is ETGVTQSPTHLIKTRGQQVTLRCSSQSGHNTVSWYQQALGQGPQFIFQYYREEENGRGNFPPRFSGLQFPNYSSELNVNALELDDSALYLCASSADRGKGQPQHFGDGTRLSIL.

J is TRBJ2-5 and V is TRBV20-1, with 7 bases lining up with TRBD2. Germline loops: CDR1 DFQATT, CDR2 SNEGSKA (reference sequence). The V and J ends lost 6 bases and 3 bases, in that order; junction bases with no gene match: 10. The CDR3 is made up of 14 amino acids. The CDR3 sequence is CSADPPAGEETQYF. CDR3 bases: TGCAGTGCAGATCCTCCGGCGGGGGAAGAGACCCAGTACTTC.

The chain is built from TRBV25-1 and TRBJ2-1, with unresolved D. CDR3 length: 17 residues. V gave up 2 bases and J gave up 9 bases, with 23 bases separating them. The germline V gene has CDR1 MGHDK and CDR2 SYGVNS. CDR3 bases: TGTGCCAGCAGTGAAGTCCCCGGGTCGGACGTGAGGAGTGAGCAGTTCTTC. Amino acid sequence: CASSEVPGSDVRSEQFF.

The J gene is TRBJ2-7, the V gene TRBV29-1; D may be TRBD1 (5 bases). The CDR3 contains 12 residues. Germline loops: CDR1 SQVTM, CDR2 ANQGSEA. V was pared by 1 base and J by 3 bases, with 7 bases between. CDR3 protein: CSVEGQGYEQYF. The CDR3 DNA sequence: TGCAGCGTTGAAGGGCAGGGCTACGAGCAGTACTTC.

In its sample, this clonotype was seen once. The J gene is TRBJ1-6, the V gene TRBV20-1, with a weak D call TRBD1 (5 bases). Germline V gives CDR1 DFQATT, CDR2 SNEGSKA (reference sequence). V was trimmed by 3 bases and J by 7 bases, leaving 16 bases between them. This CDR3 comprises 15 residues. For the CDR3, the DNA is TGCAGTGCTAGTGATCCGCGGGAGGGGAATTCACCCCTCCACTTT. This gives the protein CSASDPREGNSPLHF.

The chain combines TRBV4-1 with TRBJ2-1; TRBD2 matches at 9 bases. This CDR3 region has 16 residues. Germline CDR1 MGHRA, CDR2 YSYEKL. J lost 5 bases, V lost 4 bases, and 9 bases had no gene match. CDR3 nucleotides: TGCGCCAGCAGCCTCCTCGATAGCGGGGGACACAATGAGCAGTTCTTC. The encoded protein is CASSLLDSGGHNEQFF.

V is TRBV3-1 and J is TRBJ2-5, with TRBD2 matching 9 bases. V shed 4 bases, J shed 1 base, and the junction held 1 base outside the gene matches. Germline V CDR1 and CDR2: LGHDT, YNNKEL (reference sequence). The CDR3 sequence is 14 residues long. In DNA, the CDR3 is TGTGCCAGCAGCCTGACTAGCGGCCAAGAGACCCAGTACTTC. Its protein is CASSLTSGQETQYF.

CDR3 nucleotide sequence: TGTGCCAGCAGCTCTAAGATAGGGCCCGATACGCAGTATTTT. Its protein is CASSSKIGPDTQYF. The genes are TRBV7-3 and TRBJ2-3; D gene uncertain. CDR3 size: 14 residues. Germline V CDR1 and CDR2: SGHTA, FQGTGA. V lost 4 bases to trimming and J lost 6 bases, with 14 bases between them.

This clonotype was observed a single time. The genes are TRBV20-1 and TRBJ2-2; TRBD2 might be the D (5 bases). Per the germline V gene, CDR1 is DFQATT and CDR2 is SNEGSKA (reference sequence). The CDR3 extends over 14 amino acids. The germline V and J ends were trimmed by 1 base and 3 bases, with 9 bases remaining between them. CDR3 region: CSARGLADTGELFF. DNA of the CDR3: TGCAGTGCTAGAGGGCTAGCTGACACCGGGGAGCTGTTTTTT.

This clonotype was detected once. The chain joins TRBV24-1 to TRBJ2-3; D is perhaps TRBD1 (6 bases). CDR1 is KGHDR, CDR2 SFDVKD, per germline. The germline V and J ends were trimmed by 4 bases and 2 bases, with 12 bases remaining between them. The CDR3 consists of 15 residues. The DNA of the CDR3 is TGTGCCACCAGTGACCGGACAGAGCCCACAGATACGCAGTATTTT. Amino acid sequence: CATSDRTEPTDTQYF.

The V call is TRBV29-1, the J call TRBJ2-5; 11 nucleotides match TRBD1. V shed 4 bases and J 4 bases; nucleotides not matched to a gene: 8. The CDR3 consists of 15 residues. In germline, CDR1 is SQVTM, CDR2 ANQGSEA. The CDR3 coding sequence is TGCAGCGTTGCCACAGCCGGGACAGGGGGAGAGACCCAGTACTTC. Its protein product is CSVATAGTGGETQYF.

The DNA for the CDR3 is TGCGCCAGCAGCTTGGAGTTATCGCAGACCTATGGCTACACCTTC. It encodes CASSLELSQTYGYTF. V is TRBV5-1 and J is TRBJ1-2; D is undetermined. Germline CDR1 SGHRS, CDR2 YFSETQ. This CDR3 is built from 15 residues. Trimming stripped 0 bases from V and 4 bases from J, with 13 bases between. Combining the CDR3 with reference TRBV5-1 and TRBJ1-2 gives the whole variable domain KAGVTQTPRYLIKTRGQQVTLSCSPISGHRSVSWYQQTPGQGLQFLFEYFSETQRNKGNFPGRFSGRQFSNSRSEMNVSTLELGDSALYLCASSLELSQTYGYTFGSGTRLTVV.

This clonotype has just one count. The chain employs TRBV6-1 and TRBJ1-3; 8 bases map to TRBD1. Germline values: CDR1 MNHNS, CDR2 SASEGT. The CDR3 has 16 residues. V trimming: 8 bases; J trimming: 1 base; junction bases outside the gene matches: 10. The CDR3 bases are TGTGCCAGCTCCCAGGGGGCAGAGAGTTCTGGAAACACCATATATTTT. Protein: CASSQGAESSGNTIYF.

Here the CDR3 DNA reads TGTGCCAGCAGTGTACAGAGATCCTACGAGCAGTACTTC. Translating it yields CASSVQRSYEQYF. The chain has TRBV27 and TRBJ2-7, with D unclear. V shed 5 bases and J shed 1 base, with 9 bases lying between them. The germline gives CDR1 MNHEY, CDR2 SMNVEV (reference sequence). CDR3 length equals 13 residues.

V gene TRBV9 combines with J gene TRBJ2-3; D is perhaps TRBD1 (6 bases). The CDR3 consists of 20 residues. Trimming took off 4 bases at V and 6 bases at J, with 33 bases between the two ends. The V gene's germline CDR1 is SGDLS and CDR2 YYNGEE. For the CDR3, the DNA is TGTGCCAGCAGCCCCCGAACGAGCGGCAGGCAGGGCCTCCAGGGGGATACGCAGTATTTT. Protein sequence: CASSPRTSGRQGLQGDTQYF.

V usage is TRBV6-5 and J usage is TRBJ2-1, with D perhaps TRBD2 (5 bases). Trimming shortened V by 0 bases and J by 14 bases, and 11 bases separated the two germline ends. The CDR3 runs 12 residues. Germline-derived CDR1 and CDR2 are MNHEY and SVGAGI. The CDR3 DNA sequence: TGTGCCAGCAGTTACTCTGAGGGCCCAAAGTTCTTC. It yields the protein CASSYSEGPKFF.

V and J are TRBV5-1 and TRBJ2-1; TRBD1 is a possible D gene (5 bases). Germline values: CDR1 SGHRS, CDR2 YFSETQ. The CDR3 has 18 residues. V dropped 0 bases and J dropped 5 bases, with 21 bases sitting between them. As DNA, the CDR3 is TGCGCCAGCAGCTTGGAGGGGTTTACCCCAAGCCCAAACAATGAGCAGTTCTTC. Its translation: CASSLEGFTPSPNNEQFF.

The chain combines TRBV19 with TRBJ1-1; D gene ambiguous. This CDR3 is built from 11 residues. In germline, CDR1 is LNHDA, CDR2 SQIVND (reference sequence). Trimming removed 7 bases at V and 11 bases at J, with 14 bases between. The CDR3 region has the DNA TGTGCCAGTAAAGAAGGGAAAAGGGCTTTCTTT. Amino acids: CASKEGKRAFF.

The rearrangement uses TRBV19 and TRBJ1-1; maybe TRBD1 (6 bases). V was pared by 1 base and J by 7 bases, with 10 bases between. The CDR3 contains 13 residues. CDR1 and CDR2 (germline): LNHDA, SQIVND (reference sequence). The CDR3: CASSIGGAVEAFF. The CDR3 DNA sequence: TGTGCCAGTAGTATAGGGGGGGCTGTTGAAGCTTTCTTT.

V gene TRBV29-1 combines with J gene TRBJ2-1; 9 bases fit TRBD2. The germline gives CDR1 SQVTM, CDR2 ANQGSEA. The CDR3 runs 11 residues. The CDR3 protein is CSSGNYNEQFF. The CDR3 DNA sequence: TGCTCTAGCGGGAACTACAATGAGCAGTTCTTC.

This chain links TRBV13 with TRBJ1-1; no clear D gene. The germline gives CDR1 PRHDT, CDR2 FYEKMQ (reference sequence). This CDR3 has 12 residues. V dropped 0 bases and J dropped 8 bases, with 7 bases sitting between them. CDR3 residues: CASSLGQQEAFF. The CDR3 region has the DNA TGTGCCAGCAGCTTAGGTCAGCAAGAAGCTTTCTTT.

The V call is TRBV29-1, the J call TRBJ1-2, with a tentative D call TRBD1 (5 bases). The V and J ends lost 4 bases and 5 bases respectively, with 14 bases between them. The CDR3 spans 13 residues. Germline V CDR1 and CDR2: SQVTM, ANQGSEA. The CDR3 is CSVGPRGGYGYTF. The CDR3 DNA is TGCAGCGTTGGTCCCCGGGGGGGGTATGGCTACACCTTC.

This chain connects TRBV6-5 to TRBJ2-1; D ambiguous. With 4 bases removed from V and 8 bases from J, the gap between germline ends came to 12 bases. Germline assignment: CDR1 MNHEY and CDR2 SVGAGI. This CDR3 is 13 amino acids long. The CDR3 loop is CASSFSRSHEQFF. In DNA, the CDR3 is TGTGCCAGCAGTTTTTCCCGGTCCCATGAGCAGTTCTTC.

Only one count was recorded for this clonotype. The rearrangement uses TRBV24-1 and TRBJ2-2; no definite D call. Germline V gene data show CDR1 as KGHDR and CDR2 as SFDVKD. V lost 1 base and J 7 bases, leaving 3 bases between the germline ends. The CDR3 is 12 residues long. The DNA for the CDR3 is TGTGCCACCAGTGATTTTGACGGGGAGCTGTTTTTT. Translated, it gives CATSDFDGELFF.

The V call is TRBV7-9, the J call TRBJ1-6; D is ambiguous. Germline CDR1 reads SEHNR; CDR2 reads FQNEAQ (reference sequence). The length of the CDR3 is 13 residues. V dropped 5 bases and J dropped 10 bases, with 12 bases sitting between them. The CDR3 DNA follows: TGTGCCAGCAGCCTCCCTGCGGGATCACCCCTCCACTTT. Its translation is CASSLPAGSPLHF.

This clonotype was observed once. The V call is TRBV6-2 or TRBV6-3, the J call TRBJ2-1; the D is unclear. The V end was cut by 0 bases, the J end by 8 bases, with 14 bases between. CDR3 length: 15 amino acids. From germline, CDR1 is MNHEY and CDR2 SVGEGT. The CDR3 reads CASSYSMALTDEQFF. As DNA, the CDR3 is TGTGCCAGCAGTTACTCGATGGCCTTGACCGATGAGCAGTTCTTC.

The rearrangement joins TRBV5-1 to TRBJ2-7; possibly TRBD2 for D (8 bases). The V and J ends lost 4 bases and 0 bases respectively, with 17 bases between them. CDR3 length equals 16 residues. Germline assignment: CDR1 SGHRS and CDR2 YFSETQ. The CDR3 sequence: CASSREGDSLSYEQYF. The CDR3 nucleotides read TGCGCCAGCAGCCGGGAGGGGGACAGCCTCTCCTACGAGCAGTACTTC.